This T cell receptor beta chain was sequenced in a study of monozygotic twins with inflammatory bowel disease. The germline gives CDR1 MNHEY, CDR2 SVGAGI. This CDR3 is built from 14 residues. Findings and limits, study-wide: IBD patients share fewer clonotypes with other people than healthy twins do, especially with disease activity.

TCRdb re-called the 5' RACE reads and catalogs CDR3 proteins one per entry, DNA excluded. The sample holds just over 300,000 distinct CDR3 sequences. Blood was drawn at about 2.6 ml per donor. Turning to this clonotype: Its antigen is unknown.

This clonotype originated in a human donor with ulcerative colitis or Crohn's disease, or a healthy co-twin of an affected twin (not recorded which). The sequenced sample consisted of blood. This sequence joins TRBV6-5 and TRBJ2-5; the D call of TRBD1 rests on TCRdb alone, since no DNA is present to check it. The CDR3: CASSYSFRGETQYF.